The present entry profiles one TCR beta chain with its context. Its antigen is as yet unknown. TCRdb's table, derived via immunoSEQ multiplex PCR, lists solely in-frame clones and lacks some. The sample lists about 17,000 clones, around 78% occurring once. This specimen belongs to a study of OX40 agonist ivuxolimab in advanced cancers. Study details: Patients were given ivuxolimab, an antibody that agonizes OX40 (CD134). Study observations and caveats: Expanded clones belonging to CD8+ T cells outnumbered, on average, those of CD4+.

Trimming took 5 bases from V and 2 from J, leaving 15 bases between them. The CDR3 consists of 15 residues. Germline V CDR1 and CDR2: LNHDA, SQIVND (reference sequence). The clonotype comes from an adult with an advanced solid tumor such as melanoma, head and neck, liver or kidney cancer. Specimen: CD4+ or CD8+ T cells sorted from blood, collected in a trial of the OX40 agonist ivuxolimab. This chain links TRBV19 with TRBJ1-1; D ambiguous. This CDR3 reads CASSARRGSNTEAFF. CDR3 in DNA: TGTGCCAGTAGTGCTAGGAGAGGTTCTAACACTGAAGCTTTCTTT.